The T cell receptor beta chain described here comes from a study of cytomegalovirus exposure and HLA in healthy donors. Turning to the study itself: Genetic ancestry analysis placed over 65% of the 398 donors that were genotyped in the Caucasian-associated cluster. Findings of the study overall: Indistinguishable V segments such as TRBV6-2 and TRBV6-3 were excluded.

60 Vbeta and 13 Jbeta primers were used in PCR. Here immunoSEQ multiplex PCR was the method, and the copy in TCRdb shows in-frame clones only, minus some. This table holds approximately 160,000 clones, almost 85% found once. This CDR3 comprises 12 residues. Germline CDR1 SGHRS, CDR2 YFSETQ. V lost 2 bases and J lost 6, with 6 bases in between. Comments on this clone: Its specificity is unknown.

The sequencing input was PBMCs. The chain uses TRBV5-1 and TRBJ2-1; D is perhaps TRBD1 (5 bases). The sequence derives from a boy aged 2-9 years in good health and CMV-seronegative. CDR3 in DNA: TGCGCCAGCAGCTTCCAGGGCAATGAGCAGTTCTTC. Residues: CASSFQGNEQFF.